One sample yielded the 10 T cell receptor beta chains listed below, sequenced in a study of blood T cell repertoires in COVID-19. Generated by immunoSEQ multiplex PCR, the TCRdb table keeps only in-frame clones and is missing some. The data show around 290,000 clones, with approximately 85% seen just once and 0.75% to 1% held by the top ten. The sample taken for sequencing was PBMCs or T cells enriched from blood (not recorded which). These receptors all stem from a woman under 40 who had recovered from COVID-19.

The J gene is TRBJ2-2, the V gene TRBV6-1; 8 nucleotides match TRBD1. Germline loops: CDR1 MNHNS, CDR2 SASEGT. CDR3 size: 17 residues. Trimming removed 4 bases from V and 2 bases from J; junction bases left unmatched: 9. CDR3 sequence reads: CASSALGAGGNTGELFF. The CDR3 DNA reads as TGTGCCAGCAGTGCTCTCGGGGCAGGGGGCAACACCGGGGAGCTGTTTTTT.

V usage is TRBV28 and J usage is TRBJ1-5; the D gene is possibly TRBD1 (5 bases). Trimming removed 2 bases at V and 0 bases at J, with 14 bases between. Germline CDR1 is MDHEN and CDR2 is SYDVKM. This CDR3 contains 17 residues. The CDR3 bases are TGTGCCAGCAGTTTAAGGTTTGGGGGGAATAGCAATCAGCCCCAGCATTTT. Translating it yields CASSLRFGGNSNQPQHF.

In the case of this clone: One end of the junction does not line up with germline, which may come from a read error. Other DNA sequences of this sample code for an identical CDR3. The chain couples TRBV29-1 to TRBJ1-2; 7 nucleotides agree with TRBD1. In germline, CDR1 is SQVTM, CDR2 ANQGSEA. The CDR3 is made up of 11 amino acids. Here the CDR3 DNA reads TGCAGCGTCGAAGACAGGGCTGGCTACACCTTC. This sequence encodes CSVEDRAGYTF.

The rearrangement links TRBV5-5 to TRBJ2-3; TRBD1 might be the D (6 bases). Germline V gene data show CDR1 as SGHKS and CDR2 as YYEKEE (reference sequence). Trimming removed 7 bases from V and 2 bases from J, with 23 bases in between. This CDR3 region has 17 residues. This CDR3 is CASSPETGREYTDTQYF. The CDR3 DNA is TGTGCCAGCTCCCCGGAGACAGGCCGCGAATACACAGATACGCAGTATTTT.

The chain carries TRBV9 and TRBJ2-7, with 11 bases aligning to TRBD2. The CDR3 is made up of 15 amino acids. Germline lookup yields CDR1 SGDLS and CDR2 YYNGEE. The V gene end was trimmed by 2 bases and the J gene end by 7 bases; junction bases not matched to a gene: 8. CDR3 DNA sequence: TGTGCCAGCAGCGTTGCCGGGACTAGCGGCACAGAGCAGTACTTC. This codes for CASSVAGTSGTEQYF.

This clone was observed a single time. CDR3 in DNA: TGTGCCAGCAACCCCCTGATCGGGACAGGGGGCCTTTCTTGGCAGCCCCAGCATTTT. This codes for CASNPLIGTGGLSWQPQHF. The V and J genes are TRBV6-2 or TRBV6-3 and TRBJ1-5; 12 nucleotides align to TRBD1. Per the germline V gene, CDR1 is MNHEY and CDR2 is SVGEGT. V gave up 7 bases and J gave up 7 bases; unmatched junction bases: 20. The CDR3 extends over 19 amino acids.

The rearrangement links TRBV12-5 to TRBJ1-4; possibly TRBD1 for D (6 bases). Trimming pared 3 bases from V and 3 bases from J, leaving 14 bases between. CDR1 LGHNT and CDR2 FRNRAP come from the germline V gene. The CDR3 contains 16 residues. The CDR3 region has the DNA TGTGCTAGTGGTTTCCCTTTGGGGGCCCCTAATGAAAAACTGTTTTTT. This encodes CASGFPLGAPNEKLFF.

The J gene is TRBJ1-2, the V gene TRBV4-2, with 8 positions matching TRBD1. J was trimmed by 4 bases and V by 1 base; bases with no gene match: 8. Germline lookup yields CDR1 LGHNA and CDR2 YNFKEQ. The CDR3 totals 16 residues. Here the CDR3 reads CASSQARTGLPYGYTF. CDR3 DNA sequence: TGTGCCAGCAGCCAAGCTCGGACAGGGCTTCCCTATGGCTACACCTTC.

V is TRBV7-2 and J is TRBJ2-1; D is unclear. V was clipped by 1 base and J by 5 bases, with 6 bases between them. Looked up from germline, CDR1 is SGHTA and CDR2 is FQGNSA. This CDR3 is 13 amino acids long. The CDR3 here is CASSLGPNNEQFF. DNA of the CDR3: TGTGCCAGCAGCTTAGGTCCTAACAATGAGCAGTTCTTC. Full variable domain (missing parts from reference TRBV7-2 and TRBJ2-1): GAGVSQSPSNKVTEKGKDVELRCDPISGHTALYWYRQSLGQGLEFLIYFQGNSAPDKSGLPSDRFSAERTGGSVSTLTIQRTQQEDSAVYLCASSLGPNNEQFFGPGTRLTVL.

CDR3 sequence: CASSVGLGASGRYPETQYF. CDR3 sequence (DNA): TGTGCCAGCAGCGTAGGTCTGGGGGCTAGCGGGAGGTACCCGGAGACCCAGTACTTC. The V call is TRBV9, the J call TRBJ2-5; TRBD2 matches 11 bases. V lost 0 bases and J lost 5; bases outside the gene matches: 15. The CDR3 spans 19 residues. Looked up from germline, CDR1 is SGDLS and CDR2 is YYNGEE.